The 30 T cell receptor beta chains given below trace back to one sample, sequenced in a study of beta chain features in type 1 diabetes. Investigators reverse transcribed all isolated RNA, so they sequenced expressed TCRB transcripts. Produced via immunoSEQ multiplex PCR; TCRdb's table is partial and in-frame only. The top ten hold roughly 0.066% of the sample, which has roughly 500,000 clones, 25% to 35% seen once. The sequencing input was naive CD4+ T cells from blood. The receptors were gathered from a man aged 18 to 30 in good health.

This clone came up many times. Other nucleotide sequences from this sample produce the same CDR3. The rearrangement uses TRBV28 and TRBJ2-7, with a weak D call TRBD1 (5 bases). V lost 2 bases, J lost 3 bases, and 5 bases lay in between. Germline V gene data show CDR1 as MDHEN and CDR2 as SYDVKM. The CDR3 loop spans 12 amino acids. The CDR3 reads CASSLQGYEQYF. Written as DNA, the CDR3 is TGTGCCAGCAGTTTACAGGGCTACGAGCAGTACTTC.

The chain is built from TRBV30 and TRBJ2-1; TRBD2 matches 11 bases. The V segment lost 1 base and the J segment 7 bases; nucleotides outside the gene matches: 3. Per germline, CDR1 GTSNPN and CDR2 SVGIG (reference sequence). CDR3 length: 14 amino acids. The DNA of the CDR3 is TGTGCCTGGAGTGGAACTAGCGGGAGAAATGAGCAGTTCTTC. Translating gives CAWSGTSGRNEQFF.

The genes are TRBV6-1 and TRBJ2-7, with 8 bases lining up with TRBD1. V shed 7 bases and J 2 bases; nucleotides not matched to a gene: 7. Germline V lookup: CDR1 MNHNS, CDR2 SASEGT. This CDR3 region has 14 residues. The CDR3 coding sequence is TGTGCCAGCACCCGACAGGGGCACACCTACGAGCAGTACTTC. Translated: CASTRQGHTYEQYF.

This chain connects TRBV6-6 to TRBJ1-3; D is possibly TRBD1 (5 bases). CDR1 MNHNY and CDR2 SVGAGI come from the germline V gene (reference sequence). The V gene lost 5 bases and the J gene lost 4 bases, with 15 bases spanning the gap. This CDR3 has 15 amino acids. In DNA, the CDR3 is TGTGCCAGCAGTGACCAGGGCATGGTGGGAAACACCATATATTTT. Translation gives CASSDQGMVGNTIYF.

Regarding this clone: Mismatch with germline at one junction end may stem from a read error. The chain has TRBV28 and TRBJ1-2, with D unclear. There are 11 residues in the CDR3. The germline gives CDR1 MDHEN, CDR2 SYDVKM. Here the CDR3 reads CASRRDYGYTF. The DNA of the CDR3 is TGTGCCAGCAGACGCGACTACGGCTACACCTTC.

This clone was recorded a few times. The chain links TRBV4-1 to TRBJ2-3; D possibly corresponds to TRBD1 (6 bases). The CDR3 is 14 residues long. V lost 4 bases, J lost 0 bases, and 8 bases lay in between. CDR1 is MGHRA and CDR2 is YSYEKL in the germline V gene. The DNA of the CDR3 is TGCGCCAGCAGCCGGACAGTGAGCACAGATACGCAGTATTTT. Translation: CASSRTVSTDTQYF.

The J gene is TRBJ1-1, the V gene TRBV11-2; D unresolved. V was trimmed by 3 bases and J by 4 bases, leaving 6 bases between them. This CDR3 has 12 amino acids. CDR1 and CDR2 (germline): SGHAT, FQNNGV. This chain's CDR3 is CASSFLGTEAFF. The DNA for the CDR3 is TGTGCCAGCAGCTTTTTGGGCACTGAAGCTTTCTTT.

This clone was seen a handful of times. The genes are TRBV29-1 and TRBJ2-1; D unclear. Germline V gene sequence: CDR1 SQVTM, CDR2 ANQGSEA. With 3 bases removed from V and 5 bases from J, the gap between germline ends came to 8 bases. This CDR3 has 12 residues. Here the CDR3 reads CSVEPKDNEQFF. CDR3 nucleotide sequence: TGCAGCGTTGAGCCCAAGGACAATGAGCAGTTCTTC.

Notes on this clone: This specimen includes other DNA sequences encoding the same CDR3. This chain joins TRBV7-8 and TRBJ2-3, with TRBD1 identical over 7 bases. The CDR3 length is 15 residues. Germline CDR1 reads SGHVS; CDR2 reads FQNEAQ. V lost 1 base, J lost 0 bases, and 1 base stayed unmatched. DNA for the CDR3: TGTGCCAGCAGCTTAGACAGGGGAAGCACAGATACGCAGTATTTT. Amino acids: CASSLDRGSTDTQYF. Using reference TRBV7-8 and TRBJ2-3 for the parts outside the CDR3, the full variable domain is GAGVSQSPRYKVAKRGQDVALRCDPISGHVSLFWYQQALGQGPEFLTYFQNEAQLDKSGLPSDRFFAERPEGSVSTLKIQRTQQEDSAVYLCASSLDRGSTDTQYFGPGTRLTVL.

This clone appeared a few times. This chain connects TRBV18 to TRBJ2-1; D not certain. The CDR3 spans 12 residues. The germline V and J ends were trimmed by 0 bases and 12 bases, with 9 bases remaining between them. CDR1 KGHSH and CDR2 LQKENI come from the germline V gene. The CDR3 reads CASSPPAGTQFF. The DNA of the CDR3 is TGTGCCAGCTCACCACCGGCAGGTACGCAGTTCTTC.

This clone appeared a few times. The rearrangement joins TRBV29-1 to TRBJ2-3; D not resolved. With 5 bases removed from V and 2 bases from J, the gap between germline ends came to 11 bases. The CDR3 totals 13 residues. Germline-derived CDR1 and CDR2 are SQVTM and ANQGSEA. The CDR3 DNA is TGCAGCGTTCTCGGCACTATCACAGATACGCAGTATTTT. This gives the protein CSVLGTITDTQYF.

This clone was seen a handful of times. The chain links TRBV15 to TRBJ2-1, with unresolved D. The CDR3 runs 15 residues. Germline-derived CDR1 and CDR2 are LNHNV and YYDKDF (reference sequence). The V gene lost 0 bases and the J gene lost 5 bases, with 11 bases spanning the gap. The CDR3 is CATSRDTHPNNEQFF. Written as DNA, the CDR3 is TGTGCCACCAGCAGAGATACTCACCCCAACAATGAGCAGTTCTTC.

CDR3 sequence: CATSPSAYTDTQYF. The CDR3 region has the DNA TGTGCCACCAGCCCTAGCGCGTACACAGATACGCAGTATTTT. The J gene is TRBJ2-3, the V gene TRBV15; D may be TRBD2 (6 bases). The CDR3 is 14 amino acids. The germline V and J ends were trimmed by 5 bases and 2 bases, with 11 bases remaining between them. Germline assignment: CDR1 LNHNV and CDR2 YYDKDF (reference sequence).

This clone was counted a few times. CDR3 loop: CASSVSANEVHTQYF. Written as DNA, the CDR3 is TGTGCCAGTAGTGTCTCGGCGAATGAGGTACATACGCAGTATTTT. V usage is TRBV19 and J usage is TRBJ2-3; no firm D call. Germline V gene data show CDR1 as LNHDA and CDR2 as SQIVND (reference sequence). Trimming removed 5 bases from V and 7 bases from J, with 19 bases in between. The CDR3 runs to 15 residues.

The V and J genes are TRBV11-2 and TRBJ2-3; 12 nucleotides match TRBD2. Trimming took 5 bases from V and 1 from J; bases not matched to a gene: 4. This CDR3 is 16 amino acids long. Germline assignment: CDR1 SGHAT and CDR2 FQNNGV. CDR3: CASSPRLAGGTDTQYF. The CDR3 bases are TGTGCCAGCAGCCCGCGACTAGCGGGGGGCACAGATACGCAGTATTTT.

This clone was seen only a few times. The V call is TRBV7-3, the J call TRBJ2-7; 7 bases map to TRBD1. After removal of 5 bases from V and 6 bases from J, the junction contained 7 bases not matched to a gene. CDR1 and CDR2 from the germline V gene are SGHTA and FQGTGA. The CDR3 length is 13 residues. The CDR3 DNA sequence: TGTGCCAGCAGCAACAGACAGGGTAGCGAGCAGTACTTC. Its translation: CASSNRQGSEQYF.

This clone was found a few times. The chain links TRBV9 to TRBJ2-1; 13 nucleotides agree with TRBD2. In germline, CDR1 is SGDLS, CDR2 YYNGEE. There are 18 residues in the CDR3. After removal of 3 bases from V and 7 bases from J, the junction contained 13 bases not matched to a gene. DNA for the CDR3: TGTGCCAGCAGCGCCCCCACTAGCGGGAGGGCCGGGGTAAATGAGCAGTTCTTC. It is translated as CASSAPTSGRAGVNEQFF.

This clone was found a few times. The chain joins TRBV9 to TRBJ1-3; D call uncertain. The CDR3 totals 14 residues. The germline V gene encodes CDR1 SGDLS and CDR2 YYNGEE. V gave up 4 bases and J gave up 0 bases, with 8 bases separating them. CDR3 nucleotides: TGTGCCAGCAGCCATGCAGGCTCTGGAAACACCATATATTTT. Its protein product is CASSHAGSGNTIYF.

This clone was found a few times. The chain is built from TRBV4-2 and TRBJ2-3, with D hard to call. The CDR3 extends over 14 amino acids. Trimming cost V 0 bases and J 4 bases, with 8 bases left between them. Per germline, CDR1 LGHNA and CDR2 YNFKEQ. The CDR3 DNA follows: TGTGCCAGCAGCCAAGATGCCGAGGCAGATACGCAGTATTTT. It yields the protein CASSQDAEADTQYF.

This clone has more than one count but fewer than ten. The chain carries TRBV7-6 and TRBJ2-3; 7 positions match TRBD1. The CDR3 has 14 amino acids. CDR1 is SGHVS, CDR2 FNYEAQ, per germline. Trimming took 4 bases from V and 1 from J; bases not matched to a gene: 2. CDR3 DNA sequence: TGTGCCAGCAGCTCTGACAGGGGCACAGATACGCAGTATTTT. Translated: CASSSDRGTDTQYF.

V is TRBV18 and J is TRBJ2-1; 7 bases align to TRBD1. CDR1 is KGHSH, CDR2 LQKENI, per germline. The CDR3 runs to 16 residues. V trimming: 3 bases; J trimming: 0 bases; junction bases outside the gene matches: 5. CDR3 nucleotides: TGTGCCAGCTCACCGCAGTGGGACAGCTCCTACAATGAGCAGTTCTTC. As protein: CASSPQWDSSYNEQFF.

This clone was counted between two and nine times. The chain carries TRBV10-3 and TRBJ2-3, with D possibly matching TRBD2 (6 bases). V was clipped by 8 bases and J by 0 bases, with 21 bases between them. This CDR3 region has 17 residues. In germline, CDR1 is ENHRY, CDR2 SYGVKD. The CDR3: CAIAGYEGLGSTDTQYF. CDR3 DNA sequence: TGTGCCATCGCGGGGTATGAGGGACTGGGAAGCACAGATACGCAGTATTTT.

There are a few counts of this clone. The chain's CDR3 is CASSPGTRHEKLFF. The CDR3 nucleotides are TGTGCCAGCAGCCCTGGGACCCGCCACGAAAAACTGTTTTTT. The chain employs TRBV9 and TRBJ1-4; D may be TRBD1 (5 bases). V lost 4 bases and J lost 8, with 15 bases in between. The CDR3 is made up of 14 amino acids. CDR1 is SGDLS, CDR2 YYNGEE, per germline.

Details on this clone: Other DNA sequences in this sample translate to the same CDR3. V is TRBV9 and J is TRBJ2-1; D unresolved. The CDR3 covers 14 residues. The V and J ends lost 3 bases and 4 bases respectively, with 11 bases between them. Germline values: CDR1 SGDLS, CDR2 YYNGEE. The CDR3: CASSAHGSYNEQFF. As DNA, the CDR3 is TGTGCCAGCAGCGCCCATGGGTCGTACAATGAGCAGTTCTTC.

The chain is built from TRBV9 and TRBJ1-2, with 7 bases lining up with TRBD1. The length of the CDR3 is 14 residues. V shed 4 bases, J shed 7 bases, and the junction held 10 bases outside the gene matches. The germline CDR1 and CDR2 sequences are SGDLS and YYNGEE. CDR3 region: CASSLMTGSPGYTF. The CDR3 DNA sequence: TGTGCCAGCAGCCTAATGACAGGGTCGCCTGGCTACACCTTC.

The chain carries TRBV30 and TRBJ2-1; 10 bases are a match to TRBD2. Germline V gene sequence: CDR1 GTSNPN, CDR2 SVGIG (reference sequence). V was clipped by 0 bases and J by 3 bases; unmatched bases: 5. The CDR3 runs 16 residues. The CDR3 nucleotides read TGTGCCTGGAGTGTTCGAGGACTAGCGGTCTACAATGAGCAGTTCTTC. Protein sequence: CAWSVRGLAVYNEQFF.

The chain employs TRBV29-1 and TRBJ2-1, with 7 bases identical to TRBD1. Trimming at V came to 1 base and at J to 5 bases, leaving 5 bases not matched to a gene. The germline CDR1 and CDR2 sequences are SQVTM and ANQGSEA. The CDR3 consists of 14 residues. CDR3 nucleotide sequence: TGCAGCGTTGAAGGCGACAGGGATCACAATGAGCAGTTCTTC. This gives the protein CSVEGDRDHNEQFF.

This clone was found a few times. The V call is TRBV7-2, the J call TRBJ2-1, with unresolved D. CDR1 is SGHTA, CDR2 FQGNSA, per germline. The CDR3 has 9 residues. Deletions cut 10 bases from V and 8 bases from J, with 6 bases between. The CDR3 sequence: CAISDEQFF. The CDR3 DNA follows: TGTGCCATTTCCGATGAGCAGTTCTTC.

This clone came up a few times. The chain employs TRBV30 and TRBJ2-3; D gene unclear. Between the trimmed V and J ends, which lost 4 bases and 6 bases, there was a span of 14 bases. CDR1 is GTSNPN and CDR2 is SVGIG in the germline V gene (reference sequence). The CDR3 spans 13 residues. The DNA of the CDR3 is TGTGCCTGGAAAAAGCCGGGCATCGATACGCAGTATTTT. Its protein product is CAWKKPGIDTQYF. The whole variable domain, remainder taken from reference TRBV30 and TRBJ2-3, is SQTIHQWPATLVQPVGSPLSLECTVEGTSNPNLYWYRQAAGRGLQLLFYSVGIGQISSEVPQNLSASRPQDRQFILSSKKLLLSDSGFYLCAWKKPGIDTQYFGPGTRLTVL.

The genes are TRBV28 and TRBJ2-7; D not certain. This CDR3 spans 13 amino acids. CDR1 and CDR2 (germline): MDHEN, SYDVKM. V lost 1 base to trimming and J lost 5 bases, with 9 bases between them. CDR3 bases: TGTGCCAGCAGTTTATTCGGTCTTAACGAGCAGTACTTC. Translated: CASSLFGLNEQYF.